This T cell receptor beta chain was recorded in a study of control samples from healthy donors and cancer patients. Germline CDR1 MNHEY, CDR2 SMNVEV (reference sequence). The germline V and J ends were trimmed by 4 bases and 6 bases, with 10 bases remaining between them. The CDR3 is 12 residues long. Here immunoSEQ multiplex PCR was the method, and the copy in TCRdb shows in-frame clones only, minus some. Of roughly 130,000 clones in the sample, roughly 95% are singletons; the top ten hold about 3.5%. The sequence was obtained from a man aged 25 to 40 in good health. The V call is TRBV27, the J call TRBJ2-7, with TRBD1 as a possible D gene (6 bases). Sample: blood. CDR3 DNA sequence: TGTGCCAGCAGTTCCACAGGGAGCGAGCAGTACTTC. It translates to CASSSTGSEQYF.